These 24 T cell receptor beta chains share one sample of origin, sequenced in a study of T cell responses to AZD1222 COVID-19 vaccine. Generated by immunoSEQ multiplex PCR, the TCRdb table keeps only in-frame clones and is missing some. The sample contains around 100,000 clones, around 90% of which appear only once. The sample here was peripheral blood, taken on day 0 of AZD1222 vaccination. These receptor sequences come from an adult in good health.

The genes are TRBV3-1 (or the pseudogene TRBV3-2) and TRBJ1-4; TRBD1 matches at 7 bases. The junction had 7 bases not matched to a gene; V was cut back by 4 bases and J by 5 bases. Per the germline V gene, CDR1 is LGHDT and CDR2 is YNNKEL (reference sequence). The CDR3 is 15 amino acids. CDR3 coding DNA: TGTGCCAGCAGCCTTAGGACAGGATTGAATGAAAAACTGTTTTTT. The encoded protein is CASSLRTGLNEKLFF.

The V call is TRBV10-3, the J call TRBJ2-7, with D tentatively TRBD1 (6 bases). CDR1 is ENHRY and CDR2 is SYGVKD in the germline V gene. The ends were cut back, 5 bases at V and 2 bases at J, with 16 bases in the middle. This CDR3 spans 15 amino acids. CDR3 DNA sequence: TGTGCCATCAGTCTACAAGGGGGAATAACCTACGAGCAGTACTTC. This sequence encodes CAISLQGGITYEQYF.

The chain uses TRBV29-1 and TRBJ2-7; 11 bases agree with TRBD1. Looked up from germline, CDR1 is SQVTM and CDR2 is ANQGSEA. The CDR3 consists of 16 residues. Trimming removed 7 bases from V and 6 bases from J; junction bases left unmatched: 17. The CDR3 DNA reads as TGCAGCGCCTCTCAACGCGGACAGGGGGCGCGGAGCGAGCAGTACTTC. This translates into CSASQRGQGARSEQYF.

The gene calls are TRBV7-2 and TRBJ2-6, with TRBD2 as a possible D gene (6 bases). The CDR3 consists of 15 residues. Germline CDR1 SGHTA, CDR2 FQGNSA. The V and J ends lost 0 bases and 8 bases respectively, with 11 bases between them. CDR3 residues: CASSLAAAGTNVLTF. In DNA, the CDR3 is TGTGCCAGCAGCTTAGCAGCTGCGGGGACCAACGTCCTGACTTTC.

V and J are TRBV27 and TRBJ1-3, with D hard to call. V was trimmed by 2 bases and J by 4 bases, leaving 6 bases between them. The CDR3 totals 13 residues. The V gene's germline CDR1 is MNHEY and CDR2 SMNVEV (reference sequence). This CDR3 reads CASSLVRGNTIYF. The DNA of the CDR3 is TGTGCCAGCAGTTTAGTCAGAGGAAACACCATATATTTT.

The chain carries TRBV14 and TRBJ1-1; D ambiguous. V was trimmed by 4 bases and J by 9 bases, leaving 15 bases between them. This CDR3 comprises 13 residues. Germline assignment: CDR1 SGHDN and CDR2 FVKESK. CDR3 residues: CASSPSTRAKAFF. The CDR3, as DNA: TGTGCCAGCAGCCCGAGCACTAGGGCGAAAGCTTTCTTT.

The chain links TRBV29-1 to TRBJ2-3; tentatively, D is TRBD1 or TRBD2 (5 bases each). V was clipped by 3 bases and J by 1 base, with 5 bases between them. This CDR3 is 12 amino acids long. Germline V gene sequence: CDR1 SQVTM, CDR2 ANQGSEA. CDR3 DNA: TGCAGCGTTGAGGGGGGCACAGATACGCAGTATTTT. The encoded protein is CSVEGGTDTQYF.

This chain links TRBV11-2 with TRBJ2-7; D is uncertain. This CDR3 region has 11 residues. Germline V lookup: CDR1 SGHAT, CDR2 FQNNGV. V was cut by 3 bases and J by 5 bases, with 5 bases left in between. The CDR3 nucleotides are TGTGCCAGCAGCTTGAACAACGAGCAGTACTTC. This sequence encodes CASSLNNEQYF.

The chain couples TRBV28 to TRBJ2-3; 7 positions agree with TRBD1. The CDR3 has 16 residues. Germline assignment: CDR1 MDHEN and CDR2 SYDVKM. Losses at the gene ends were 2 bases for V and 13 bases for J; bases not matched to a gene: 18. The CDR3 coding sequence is TGTGCCAGCAGTTTAAGAGAGGGGGCGCAGCCAACCTCTGAGTATTTT. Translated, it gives CASSLREGAQPTSEYF. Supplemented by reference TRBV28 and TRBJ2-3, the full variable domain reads DVKVTQSSRYLVKRTGEKVFLECVQDMDHENMFWYRQDPGLGLRLIYFSYDVKMKEKGDIPEGYSVSREKKERFSLILESASTNQTSMYLCASSLREGAQPTSEYFGPGTRLTVL.

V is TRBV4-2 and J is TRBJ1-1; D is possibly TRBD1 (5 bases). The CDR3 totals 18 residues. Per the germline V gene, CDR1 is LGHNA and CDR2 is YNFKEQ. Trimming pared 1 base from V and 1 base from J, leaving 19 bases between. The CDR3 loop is CASSQGIQVGDWNTEAFF. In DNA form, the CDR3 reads TGTGCCAGCAGCCAAGGAATTCAGGTGGGGGACTGGAACACTGAAGCTTTCTTT.

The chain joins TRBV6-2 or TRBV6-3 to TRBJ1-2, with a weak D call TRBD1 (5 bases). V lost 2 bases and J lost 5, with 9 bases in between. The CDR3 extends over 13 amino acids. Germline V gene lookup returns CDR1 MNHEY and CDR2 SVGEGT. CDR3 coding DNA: TGTGCCAGCAGTTACCAGGGTGAATATGGCTACACCTTC. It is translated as CASSYQGEYGYTF.

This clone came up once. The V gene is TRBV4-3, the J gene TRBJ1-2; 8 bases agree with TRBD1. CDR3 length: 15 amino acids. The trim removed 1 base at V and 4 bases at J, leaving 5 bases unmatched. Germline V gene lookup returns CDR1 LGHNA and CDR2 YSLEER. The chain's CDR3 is CASSQVAGQGYGYTF. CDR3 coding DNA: TGCGCCAGCAGCCAAGTAGCCGGACAGGGCTATGGCTACACCTTC.

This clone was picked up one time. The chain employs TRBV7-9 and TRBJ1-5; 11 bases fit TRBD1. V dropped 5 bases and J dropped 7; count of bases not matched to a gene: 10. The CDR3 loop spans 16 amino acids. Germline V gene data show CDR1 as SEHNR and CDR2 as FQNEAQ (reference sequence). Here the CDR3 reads CASSNLGQGVGQPQHF. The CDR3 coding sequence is TGTGCCAGCAGCAACTTGGGACAGGGGGTGGGACAGCCCCAGCATTTT.

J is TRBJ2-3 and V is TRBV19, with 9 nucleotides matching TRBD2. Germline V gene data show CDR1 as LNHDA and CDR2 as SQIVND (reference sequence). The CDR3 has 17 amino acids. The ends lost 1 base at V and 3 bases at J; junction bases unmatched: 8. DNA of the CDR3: TGTGCCAGTAGTATAGCCACCGGGACTAGCAGGACAGATACGCAGTATTTT. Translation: CASSIATGTSRTDTQYF. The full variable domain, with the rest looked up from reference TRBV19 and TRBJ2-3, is DGGITQSPKYLFRKEGQNVTLSCEQNLNHDAMYWYRQDPGQGLRLIYYSQIVNDFQKGDIAEGYSVSREKKESFPLTVTSAQKNPTAFYLCASSIATGTSRTDTQYFGPGTRLTVL.

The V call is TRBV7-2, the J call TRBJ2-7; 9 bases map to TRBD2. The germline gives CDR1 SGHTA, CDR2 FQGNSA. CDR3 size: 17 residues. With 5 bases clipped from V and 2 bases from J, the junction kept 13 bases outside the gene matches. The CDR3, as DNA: TGTGCCAGCAGCACACCCGGACTAGCGAACGCTACCTACGAGCAGTACTTC. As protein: CASSTPGLANATYEQYF.

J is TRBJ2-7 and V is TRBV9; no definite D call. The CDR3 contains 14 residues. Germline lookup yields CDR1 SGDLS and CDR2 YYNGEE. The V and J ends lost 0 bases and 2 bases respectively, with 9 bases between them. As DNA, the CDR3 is TGTGCCAGCAGCGTAGATGTGTTCCCCTACGAGCAGTACTTC. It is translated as CASSVDVFPYEQYF. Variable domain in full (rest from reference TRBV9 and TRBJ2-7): DSGVTQTPKHLITATGQRVTLRCSPRSGDLSVYWYQQSLDQGLQFLIQYYNGEERAKGNILERFSAQQFPDLHSELNLSSLELGDSALYFCASSVDVFPYEQYFGPGTRLTVT.

CDR3 residues: CASSLGLASYNEQFF. The CDR3 DNA reads as TGTGCCAGCAGTTTGGGACTAGCCTCCTACAATGAGCAGTTCTTC. The rearrangement joins TRBV27 to TRBJ2-1; 9 bases are a match to TRBD2. Trimming cost V 3 bases and J 0 bases; bases outside gene matches: 0. Germline V gene data show CDR1 as MNHEY and CDR2 as SMNVEV (reference sequence). The CDR3 totals 15 residues.

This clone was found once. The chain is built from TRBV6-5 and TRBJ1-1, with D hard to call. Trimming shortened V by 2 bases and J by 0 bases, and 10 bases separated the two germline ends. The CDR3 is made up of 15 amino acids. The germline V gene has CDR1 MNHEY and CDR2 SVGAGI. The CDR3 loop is CASSYPVGVNTEAFF. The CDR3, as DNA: TGTGCCAGCAGTTACCCCGTCGGGGTGAACACTGAAGCTTTCTTT.

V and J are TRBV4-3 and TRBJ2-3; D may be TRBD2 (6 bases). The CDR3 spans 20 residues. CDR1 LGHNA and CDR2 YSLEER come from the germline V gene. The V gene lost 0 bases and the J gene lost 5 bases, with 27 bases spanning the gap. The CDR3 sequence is CASSQEPGLRTGLPGDTQYF. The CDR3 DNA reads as TGCGCCAGCAGCCAAGAACCGGGACTTCGAACCGGGCTACCGGGAGATACGCAGTATTTT.

The CDR3 nucleotides read TGTGCCAGCAGAGCAGGACAGGGCTACGAGCAGTACTTC. Translation gives CASRAGQGYEQYF. The chain carries TRBV7-8 and TRBJ2-7; 8 nucleotides match TRBD1. Germline V CDR1 and CDR2: SGHVS, FQNEAQ. The junction had 4 bases not matched to a gene; V was cut back by 6 bases and J by 3 bases. The CDR3 covers 13 residues.

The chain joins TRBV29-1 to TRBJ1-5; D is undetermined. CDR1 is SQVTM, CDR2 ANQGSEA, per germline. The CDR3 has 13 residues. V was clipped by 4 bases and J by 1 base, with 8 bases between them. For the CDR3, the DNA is TGCAGCGTTGGGGCGGGAAGCAATCAGCCCCAGCATTTT. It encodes CSVGAGSNQPQHF.

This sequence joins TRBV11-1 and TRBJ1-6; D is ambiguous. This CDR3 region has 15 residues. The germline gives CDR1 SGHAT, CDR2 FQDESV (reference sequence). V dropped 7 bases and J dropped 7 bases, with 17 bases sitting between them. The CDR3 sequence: CASTGRAYLNSPLHF. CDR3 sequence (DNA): TGTGCCAGCACCGGACGGGCTTATTTGAATTCACCCCTCCACTTT.

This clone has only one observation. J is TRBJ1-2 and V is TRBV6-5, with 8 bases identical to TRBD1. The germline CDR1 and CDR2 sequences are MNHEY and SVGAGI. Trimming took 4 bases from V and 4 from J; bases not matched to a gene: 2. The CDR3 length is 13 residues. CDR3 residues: CASSSDRVYGYTF. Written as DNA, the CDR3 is TGTGCCAGCAGTTCGGACAGGGTCTATGGCTACACCTTC.

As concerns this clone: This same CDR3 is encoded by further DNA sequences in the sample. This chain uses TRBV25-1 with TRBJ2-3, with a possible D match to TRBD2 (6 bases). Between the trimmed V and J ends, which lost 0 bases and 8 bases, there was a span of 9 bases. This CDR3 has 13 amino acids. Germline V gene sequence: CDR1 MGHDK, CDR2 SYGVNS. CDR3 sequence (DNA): TGTGCCAGCAGTGAATACGTGGGAGGTACGCAGTATTTT. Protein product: CASSEYVGGTQYF. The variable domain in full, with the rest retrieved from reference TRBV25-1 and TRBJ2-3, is EADIYQTPRYLVIGTGKKITLECSQTMGHDKMYWYQQDPGMELHLIHYSYGVNSTEKGDLSSESTVSRIRTEHFPLTLESARPSHTSQYLCASSEYVGGTQYFGPGTRLTVL.